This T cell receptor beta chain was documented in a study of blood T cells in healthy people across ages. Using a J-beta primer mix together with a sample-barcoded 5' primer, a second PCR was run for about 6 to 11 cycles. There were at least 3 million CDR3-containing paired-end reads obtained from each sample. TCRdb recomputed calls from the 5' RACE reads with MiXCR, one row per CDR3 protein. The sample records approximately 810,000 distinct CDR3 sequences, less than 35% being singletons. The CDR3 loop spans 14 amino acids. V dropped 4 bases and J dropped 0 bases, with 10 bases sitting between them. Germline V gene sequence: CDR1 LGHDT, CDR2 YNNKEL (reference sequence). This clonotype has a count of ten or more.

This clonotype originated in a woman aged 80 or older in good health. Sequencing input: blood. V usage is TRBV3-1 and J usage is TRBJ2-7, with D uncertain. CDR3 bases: TGTGCCAGCAGCCCCCCTGTTTACTCCTACGAGCAGTACTTC. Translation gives CASSPPVYSYEQYF.